Below are 7 T cell receptor beta chains sequenced from a single sample in a study of cytomegalovirus exposure and HLA in healthy donors. Sequenced by immunoSEQ multiplex PCR; TCRdb stores in-frame clones only, minus some. This sample has about 180,000 clones, with 75% to 90% found just once. The sequencing input was PBMCs. Receptors were obtained from a man aged 18 to 30 in good health and CMV-seropositive.

This chain joins TRBV2 and TRBJ2-1; 11 bases are shared with TRBD2. The CDR3 extends over 12 amino acids. Germline V gene sequence: CDR1 SNHLY, CDR2 FYNNEI. After removal of 6 bases from V and 14 bases from J, the junction contained 6 bases not matched to a gene. CDR3 nucleotides: TGTGCCAGCAGGGCAACTAGCGGGAGAGAGTTCTTC. Protein product: CASRATSGREFF.

This chain connects TRBV9 to TRBJ2-1; 9 bases match TRBD2. The trim removed 0 bases at V and 8 bases at J, leaving 9 bases unmatched. CDR3 length: 16 amino acids. Germline CDR1 is SGDLS and CDR2 is YYNGEE. The CDR3 protein is CASSVGGGRAGDEQFF. In DNA form, the CDR3 reads TGTGCCAGCAGCGTAGGGGGCGGGAGGGCCGGCGATGAGCAGTTCTTC.

This chain uses TRBV19 with TRBJ2-5; 10 bases agree with TRBD2. The CDR3 is 13 residues long. Germline V lookup: CDR1 LNHDA, CDR2 SQIVND (reference sequence). The V gene end was trimmed by 5 bases and the J gene end by 5 bases; junction bases not matched to a gene: 2. CDR3 sequence reads: CASSVGLAETQYF. The DNA for the CDR3 is TGTGCCAGTAGTGTGGGACTAGCGGAGACCCAGTACTTC.

The chain has TRBV28 and TRBJ2-7; 11 bases are a match to TRBD1. In germline, CDR1 is MDHEN, CDR2 SYDVKM. V shed 5 bases, J shed 4 bases, and the junction held 13 bases outside the gene matches. This CDR3 is 17 amino acids long. The CDR3 region is CASSENPGQGGFYEQYF. In DNA form, the CDR3 reads TGTGCCAGCAGTGAAAACCCGGGACAGGGGGGTTTTTACGAGCAGTACTTC.

This chain connects TRBV11-2 to TRBJ2-2; TRBD1 matches 10 bases. Looked up from germline, CDR1 is SGHAT and CDR2 is FQNNGV. CDR3 length: 16 amino acids. Unmatched junction bases numbered 8, after V lost 4 bases and J lost 6 bases. CDR3 DNA sequence: TGTGCCAGCAGCTACCGGCCGGACAGGGGGGCCGGGGAGCTGTTTTTT. This sequence encodes CASSYRPDRGAGELFF.

This chain links TRBV15 with TRBJ2-3; the D is unclear. The CDR3 consists of 13 residues. Germline V gene data show CDR1 as LNHNV and CDR2 as YYDKDF (reference sequence). The ends were cut back, 3 bases at V and 0 bases at J, with 4 bases in the middle. Written as DNA, the CDR3 is TGTGCCACCAGCAGTAGAAGCACAGATACGCAGTATTTT. This encodes CATSSRSTDTQYF.

The V call is TRBV5-8, the J call TRBJ1-1; D is unclear. Trimming left V 0 bases short and J 5 bases short, with 20 bases between. Germline V gives CDR1 SGHTS, CDR2 YDEGEE. The CDR3 loop spans 17 amino acids. The CDR3 DNA reads TGTGCCAGCAGCTTGGTTCAGGACTCTCGAGGAAGGACTGAAGCTTTCTTT. This translates into CASSLVQDSRGRTEAFF. Using reference TRBV5-8 and TRBJ1-1 for the parts outside the CDR3, the full variable domain is EAGVTQSPTHLIKTRGQQATLRCSPISGHTSVYWYQQALGLGLQFLLWYDEGEERNRGNFPPRFSGRQFPNYSSELNVNALELEDSALYLCASSLVQDSRGRTEAFFGQGTRLTVV.